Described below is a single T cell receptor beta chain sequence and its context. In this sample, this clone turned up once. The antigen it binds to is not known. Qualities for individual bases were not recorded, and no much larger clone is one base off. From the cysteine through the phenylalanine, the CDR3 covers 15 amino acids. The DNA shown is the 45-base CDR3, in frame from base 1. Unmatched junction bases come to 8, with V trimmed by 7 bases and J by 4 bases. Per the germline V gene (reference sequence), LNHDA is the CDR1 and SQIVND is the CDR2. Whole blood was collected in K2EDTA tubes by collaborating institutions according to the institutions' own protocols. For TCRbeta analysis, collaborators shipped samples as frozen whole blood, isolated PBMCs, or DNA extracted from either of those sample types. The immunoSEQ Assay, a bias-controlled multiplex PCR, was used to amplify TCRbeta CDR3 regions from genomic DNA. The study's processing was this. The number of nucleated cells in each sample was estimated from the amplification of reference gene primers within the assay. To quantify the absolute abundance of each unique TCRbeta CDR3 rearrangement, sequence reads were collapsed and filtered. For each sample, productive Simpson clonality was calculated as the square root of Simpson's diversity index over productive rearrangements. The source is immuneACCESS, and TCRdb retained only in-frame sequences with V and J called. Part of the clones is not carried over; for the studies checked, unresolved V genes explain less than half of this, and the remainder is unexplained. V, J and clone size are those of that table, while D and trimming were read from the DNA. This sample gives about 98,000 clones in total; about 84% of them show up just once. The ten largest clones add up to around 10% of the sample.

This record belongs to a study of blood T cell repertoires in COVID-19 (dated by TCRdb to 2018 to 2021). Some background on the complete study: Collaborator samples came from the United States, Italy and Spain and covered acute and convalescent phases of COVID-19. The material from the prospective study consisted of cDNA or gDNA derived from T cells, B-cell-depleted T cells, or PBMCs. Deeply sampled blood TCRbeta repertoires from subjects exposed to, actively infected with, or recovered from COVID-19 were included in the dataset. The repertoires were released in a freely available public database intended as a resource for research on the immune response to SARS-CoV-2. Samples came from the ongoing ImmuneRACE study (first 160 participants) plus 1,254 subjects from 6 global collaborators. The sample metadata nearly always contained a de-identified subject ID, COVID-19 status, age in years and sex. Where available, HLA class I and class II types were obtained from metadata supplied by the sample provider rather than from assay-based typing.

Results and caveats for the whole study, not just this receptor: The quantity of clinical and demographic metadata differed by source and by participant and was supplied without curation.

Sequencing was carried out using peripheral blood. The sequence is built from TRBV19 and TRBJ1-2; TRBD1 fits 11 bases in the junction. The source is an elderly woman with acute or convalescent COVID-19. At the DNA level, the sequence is TGTGCCAGTAACCTTAATGGACAGGGGGCCTATGGCTACACCTTC. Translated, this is CASNLNGQGAYGYTF.